This passage covers 27 T cell receptor beta chains from one sample sequenced in a study of T cell repertoires in aging, cancer and after chemotherapy. TCR beta rearrangements were amplified from peripheral blood genomic DNA. Multiplex touch-down PCR with TRB-A/B primers amplified rearranged V-D-J TRB sequences. TCRdb re-called the multiplex PCR reads through MiXCR, storing one row per CDR3 protein. The sample carries over 3,500 distinct CDR3 sequences, around a quarter recorded once. Sequenced input: blood. Every receptor here comes from a human donor with a blood cancer.

This clonotype was seen only a few times. The J gene is TRBJ1-6, the V gene TRBV20-1, with D tentatively TRBD1 (5 bases). CDR1 is DFQATT and CDR2 is SNEGSKA in the germline V gene (reference sequence). The CDR3 covers 13 residues. Trimming left V 3 bases short and J 4 bases short, with 7 bases between. CDR3 loop: CSASQGYNSPLHF. CDR3 bases: TGCAGTGCTAGTCAGGGATATAATTCACCCCTCCACTTT.

This clonotype is categorized as medium-sized. V gene TRBV19 combines with J gene TRBJ2-3; possibly TRBD2 for D (6 bases). The CDR3 spans 16 residues. Looked up from germline, CDR1 is LNHDA and CDR2 is SQIVND (reference sequence). V lost 4 bases, J lost 6 bases, and 20 bases lay in between. The DNA of the CDR3 is TGTGCCAGTAGTACCTTTACTAGTCCAGGGAGGGATACGCAGTATTTT. Translating gives CASSTFTSPGRDTQYF.

By sample share, this clonotype is medium-sized. The chain uses TRBV19 and TRBJ2-7; 9 nucleotides align to TRBD1. The germline CDR1 and CDR2 sequences are LNHDA and SQIVND (reference sequence). After removal of 4 bases from V and 5 bases from J, the junction contained 6 bases not matched to a gene. This CDR3 has 14 amino acids. For the CDR3, the DNA is TGTGCCAGTAGTAAGGACAGGGGTGACAACGAGCAGTACTTC. The encoded protein is CASSKDRGDNEQYF.

This clonotype is labeled as medium-sized. The chain joins TRBV29-1 to TRBJ2-6, with D possibly matching TRBD2 (5 bases). Trimming stripped 1 base from V and 2 bases from J, with 9 bases between. The CDR3 contains 15 residues. The germline gives CDR1 SQVTM, CDR2 ANQGSEA. CDR3 in amino acids: CSVEGGAPGANVLTF. CDR3 nucleotide sequence: TGCAGCGTTGAAGGGGGAGCGCCTGGGGCCAACGTCCTGACTTTC.

Remarks on this clonotype: A much larger clone is a single base away; this may be a read error. This chain links TRBV6-4 with TRBJ2-2; D is unresolved. Per the germline V gene, CDR1 is MRHNA and CDR2 is SNTAGT. This CDR3 comprises 14 residues. The CDR3 nucleotides read TGTGCCATCAGTGCCAGTCCTGGCACCGGGGAGCTGTTTTTT. Encoded protein: CAISASPGTGELFF.

This clonotype was counted between two and nine times. This rearrangement joins TRBV7-6 to TRBJ2-7; 12 bases fit TRBD2. The germline V gene has CDR1 SGHVS and CDR2 FNYEAQ. Losses at the gene ends were 8 bases for V and 3 bases for J; bases not matched to a gene: 8. The CDR3 length is 15 residues. Here the CDR3 DNA reads TGTGCCAGCTCCTCCGGGACTAGCGGGTTCTACGAGCAGTACTTC. It translates to CASSSGTSGFYEQYF. Filled out from reference TRBV7-6 and TRBJ2-7, the complete variable domain reads GAGVSQSPRYKVTKRGQDVALRCDPISGHVSLYWYRQALGQGPEFLTYFNYEAQQDKSGLPNDRFSAERPEGSISTLTIQRTEQRDSAMYRCASSSGTSGFYEQYFGPGTRLTVT.

The genes are TRBV5-5 and TRBJ1-1; 11 positions match TRBD1. The CDR3 covers 19 residues. CDR1 is SGHKS, CDR2 YYEKEE, per germline (reference sequence). Trimming took 4 bases from V and 3 from J; bases not matched to a gene: 17. The CDR3 spells CASSPGTGGALGSYTEAFF. CDR3 coding DNA: TGTGCCAGCAGCCCCGGGACAGGGGGAGCGTTGGGTTCCTACACTGAAGCTTTCTTT.

This clonotype was counted a few times. The chain is built from TRBV10-3 and TRBJ2-2; D remains unclear. The germline V and J ends were trimmed by 8 bases and 7 bases, with 8 bases remaining between them. The CDR3 spans 11 residues. Germline V gene lookup returns CDR1 ENHRY and CDR2 SYGVKD. Here the CDR3 DNA reads TGTGCCATCGCTGACTTCGGGGAGCTGTTTTTT. Protein: CAIADFGELFF.

A remark on this clonotype: One end of the junction does not line up with germline, which may come from a read error. This chain connects TRBV27 to TRBJ2-7; TRBD1 might be the D (6 bases). This CDR3 is built from 15 residues. The germline CDR1 and CDR2 sequences are MNHEY and SMNVEV (reference sequence). The CDR3 DNA sequence: TGTGCCTGCAGGAAAGGGGGACCGAGCTCCTACGAGCAGTACTTC. Encoded protein: CACRKGGPSSYEQYF.

This clonotype is termed medium-sized. The chain has TRBV15 and TRBJ1-4; D possibly corresponds to TRBD1 (5 bases). Germline V gives CDR1 LNHNV, CDR2 YYDKDF (reference sequence). There are 13 residues in the CDR3. V lost 1 base and J 8 bases, leaving 8 bases between the germline ends. The CDR3 bases are TGTGCCACCAGCAGAGGGGAGGGGGAAAAACTGTTTTTT. Protein sequence: CATSRGEGEKLFF.

As to this clonotype: A much bigger clone sits one base away, suggesting this may be a read error. The CDR3 protein is CASSPGDKYNEQFF. The CDR3 DNA follows: TGTGCCAGTAGTCCAGGGGACAAATACAATGAGCAGTTCTTC. V and J are TRBV19 and TRBJ2-1, with D tentatively TRBD1 (6 bases). Between the trimmed V and J ends, which lost 5 bases and 4 bases, there was a span of 12 bases. This CDR3 has 14 amino acids. Germline V gene data show CDR1 as LNHDA and CDR2 as SQIVND (reference sequence).

This chain links TRBV6-1 with TRBJ1-6; D gene unclear. The CDR3 spans 11 residues. In germline, CDR1 is MNHNS, CDR2 SASEGT. Trimming took off 3 bases at V and 10 bases at J, with 4 bases between the two ends. DNA for the CDR3: TGTGCCAGCAGTGATCTATCACCCCTCCACTTT. Its protein is CASSDLSPLHF.

Details on this clonotype: A clone one base away is much larger, so this may be a read error. The CDR3 reads CSVGLPTGQGSTEAFF. The CDR3 DNA follows: TGCAGCGTTGGTCTACCGACGGGACAGGGGAGCACTGAAGCTTTCTTT. The chain combines TRBV29-1 with TRBJ1-1; 10 nucleotides line up with TRBD1. The V and J ends lost 4 bases and 4 bases, in that order; junction bases with no gene match: 12. Per the germline V gene, CDR1 is SQVTM and CDR2 is ANQGSEA. The CDR3 contains 16 residues.

This clonotype is judged medium-sized. The CDR3 spells CASRPGPNTGELFF. The CDR3 region has the DNA TGTGCCAGTAGACCCGGACCGAACACCGGGGAGCTGTTTTTT. The chain is built from TRBV19 and TRBJ2-2; D uncertain. V lost 6 bases and J lost 0, with 8 bases in between. CDR3 length equals 14 residues. CDR1 is LNHDA, CDR2 SQIVND, per germline (reference sequence).

The chain joins TRBV7-2 to TRBJ1-5; D uncertain. The germline gives CDR1 SGHTA, CDR2 FQGNSA. CDR3 length: 12 amino acids. V lost 1 base, J lost 6 bases, and 4 bases lay in between. The chain's CDR3 is CASSLEGQPQHF. The CDR3 DNA reads as TGTGCCAGCAGCTTAGAAGGTCAGCCCCAGCATTTT.

The rearrangement links TRBV27 to TRBJ2-7; D call uncertain. There are 14 residues in the CDR3. Trimming shortened V by 4 bases and J by 3 bases, and 13 bases separated the two germline ends. Germline lookup yields CDR1 MNHEY and CDR2 SMNVEV (reference sequence). DNA of the CDR3: TGTGCCAGCAGTTCAGGACGGTTCATCTACGAGCAGTACTTC. Translated, it gives CASSSGRFIYEQYF.

Only a few counts were recorded for this clonotype. V usage is TRBV5-1 and J usage is TRBJ2-5, with TRBD1 as a possible D gene (5 bases). This CDR3 has 15 amino acids. Looked up from germline, CDR1 is SGHRS and CDR2 is YFSETQ. V was cut by 6 bases and J by 2 bases, with 17 bases left in between. The CDR3 spells CASKDRQGEQETQYF. The CDR3 DNA follows: TGCGCCAGCAAAGACCGGCAGGGTGAACAAGAGACCCAGTACTTC.

The chain recombines TRBV12-3 or TRBV12-4 with TRBJ2-2, with TRBD1 identical over 9 bases. This CDR3 is built from 15 residues. After removal of 6 bases from V and 4 bases from J, the junction contained 6 bases not matched to a gene. For the CDR3, the DNA is TGTGCCAGCAGCAGAGACAGGGGGGCCACCGGGGAGCTGTTTTTT. Its translation is CASSRDRGATGELFF.

Notes on this clonotype: Compared with germline, one end of the junction differs, possibly owing to a read error. The gene calls are TRBV7-2 and TRBJ2-7; 13 positions match TRBD2. Germline CDR1 and CDR2: SGHTA and FQGNSA. The CDR3 contains 16 residues. CDR3: CASSPGTSGISYEKYF. In DNA form, the CDR3 reads TGTGCCAGCAGCCCTGGGACTAGCGGGATCTCCTACGAGAAGTACTTC.

The V and J genes are TRBV30 and TRBJ2-3; 7 bases are shared with TRBD2. The CDR3 is 13 amino acids. Germline values: CDR1 GTSNPN, CDR2 SVGIG (reference sequence). Trimming removed 5 bases from V and 8 bases from J; junction bases left unmatched: 10. In nucleotides, the CDR3 is TGTGCCTGGGGATTAGCGGGTGCTGCTACGCAGTATTTT. Protein sequence: CAWGLAGAATQYF.

This clonotype is labeled as medium-sized (0.01 to 0.1%). The chain couples TRBV6-5 to TRBJ2-6, with a tentative D call TRBD2 (6 bases). The CDR3 loop spans 18 amino acids. Germline CDR1 MNHEY, CDR2 SVGAGI. V lost 7 bases and J 2 bases, leaving 21 bases between the germline ends. CDR3 in amino acids: CASTRRGPVRPGANVLTF. In DNA, the CDR3 is TGTGCCAGCACCAGGAGGGGTCCCGTCCGTCCTGGGGCCAACGTCCTGACTTTC.

The chain uses TRBV6-1 and TRBJ1-3; weak D call: TRBD1 (5 bases). With 2 bases removed from V and 7 bases from J, the gap between germline ends came to 15 bases. In germline, CDR1 is MNHNS, CDR2 SASEGT. The CDR3 runs to 15 residues. DNA for the CDR3: TGTGCCAGCAGTGAAATCCCAGGGTTGCGCAACACCATATATTTT. Translation gives CASSEIPGLRNTIYF.

V usage is TRBV21-1 and J usage is TRBJ2-1. TRBV21-1 is marked as a pseudogene. This CDR3 is 16 amino acids long. The CDR3 spells CASSLLDRGSYNEQFF. In DNA, the CDR3 is TGTGCCAGCAGCCTCCTGGACAGGGGCTCCTACAATGAGCAGTTCTTC.

This clonotype was picked up a small number of times. CDR3 nucleotide sequence: TGTGCCAGCTCACCATCCGGGGGCGGAGGCACAGATACGCAGTATTTT. Its protein product is CASSPSGGGGTDTQYF. The chain uses TRBV18 and TRBJ2-3, with D perhaps given as TRBD1 or TRBD2 (6 bases each). Germline values: CDR1 KGHSH, CDR2 LQKENI. V dropped 2 bases and J dropped 1 base, with 13 bases sitting between them. The CDR3 totals 16 residues.

This clonotype was picked up a small number of times. DNA for the CDR3: TGTGCCAGCAGTTCCGGGCGGCTAGCGGGGTCCAATGAGCAGTTCTTC. As protein: CASSSGRLAGSNEQFF. This sequence joins TRBV27 and TRBJ2-1; 9 bases are a match to TRBD2. Germline CDR1 and CDR2: MNHEY and SMNVEV (reference sequence). J lost 6 bases, V lost 4 bases, and 10 bases had no gene match. The CDR3 covers 16 residues.

In regard to this clonotype: A much larger clone lies a single base off, so this may be a read error. The chain has TRBV6-1 and TRBJ2-3; D gene unclear. V was clipped by 8 bases and J by 2 bases, with 11 bases between them. The CDR3 runs to 13 residues. Germline CDR1 reads MNHNS; CDR2 reads SASEGT. The CDR3 protein is CASGKGVTDTQYF. The CDR3 coding sequence is TGTGCCAGCGGGAAAGGAGTCACAGATACGCAGTATTTT.

This clonotype was found a few times. This chain connects TRBV27 to TRBJ2-4; weak D call: TRBD1 (6 bases). Germline loops: CDR1 MNHEY, CDR2 SMNVEV (reference sequence). Trimming took off 4 bases at V and 8 bases at J, with 12 bases between the two ends. This CDR3 has 13 amino acids. Written as DNA, the CDR3 is TGTGCCAGCAGTTCCCTACAGGGTTACATTCAGTACTTC. Its translation: CASSSLQGYIQYF.